This T cell receptor beta chain was identified during a study of OX40 agonist ivuxolimab in advanced cancers. Context from the whole study: Ivuxolimab, which targeted the costimulatory receptor OX40 (CD134), was an agonistic, fully human IgG2 monoclonal antibody. Intravenous ivuxolimab was administered to patients every 2 weeks at six dose levels: 0.01, 0.1, 0.3, 1.5, 3 and 10 mg/kg. Of the roughly 51 dose-escalation patients, hepatocellular carcinoma was present in around 19, melanoma in approximately 15, renal cell carcinoma in 9 and head and neck cancer in 9. In the dose-escalation cohort, 82.7% of patients were male, and the mean age was around 60 years, with a range of about 23 to 90. Patients were allowed to have had prior anti-PD-1, anti-PD-L1 or anti-CTLA-4 therapy, and approximately 43% of the dose-escalation patients had previously received checkpoint inhibitors. Partial responses occurred in three dose-escalation patients, of whom one had hepatocellular carcinoma and two had cutaneous melanoma. The purpose of peripheral TCRbeta sequencing was to test whether ivuxolimab changed TCR sequence diversity and led to clonal T-cell expansion. The paper reports the monotherapy dose-escalation portion (N = 52 patients) of the phase I ivuxolimab trial. General conclusions and limits of the study: The antigen specificity of the peripheral T cells that underwent clonal expansion was not determined. At doses of 0.1 to 3.0 mg/kg, clonal expansion of both CD4+ and CD8+ T cells in blood was seen between baseline and week 6. Partial responders in the 0.1-3.0 mg/kg groups had among the lowest normalized peripheral clonal expansion, especially among CD8+ T cells. After ivuxolimab, more expanded clones were found on average in CD8+ T cells than in CD4+ T cells. Low levels of normalized T-cell clonal expansion were also seen in some nonresponding patients.

Genomic DNA was isolated from the sorted cells so that the TCRbeta CDR3 region could be sequenced. The immunoSEQ Assay was used for sequencing of TCRbeta CDR3 regions. Here the immuneACCESS table is served through TCRdb, limited to in-frame sequences with V and J called. Missing clones are a known gap in these copies; in checked studies unresolved V genes cover under half, and the rest lacks a known reason. This sample is represented by around 140,000 clones; around 93% of them were singletons. The ten largest make up approximately 0.93% of the sample. About this clone itself: There is no known antigen for this receptor. It has no much larger one-base neighbor in the sample; base qualities were not kept. Different DNA sequences within this sample yield the same CDR3.

CDR1 and CDR2 were assigned from the germline V gene as KGHSH and LQKENI. V trim: 2 bases; J trim: 6 bases; unmatched bases: 7. The CDR3 numbers 15 residues from cysteine through phenylalanine. CDR3 DNA is the only sequence kept; it has 45 bases, read in frame from the first base. The trial excluded patients who had a history of autoimmune disease or who were on systemic immunosuppression. Peripheral blood for TCR sequencing was drawn from every dose cohort at baseline, at cycle 4 day 1 and at cycle 7 day 1. Samples were obtained from an open-label, multicenter, first-in-human phase I dose-escalation trial of ivuxolimab. Adults with locally advanced or metastatic head and neck squamous cell, hepatocellular, melanoma or renal cell carcinoma were enrolled in the trial. Before TCR sequencing, CD4+ T cells and CD8+ T cells were sorted from peripheral blood as separate populations.

The sequence was obtained from an adult with an advanced solid tumor such as melanoma, head and neck, liver or kidney cancer. The sequence is built from TRBV18 and TRBJ1-5, and 7 junction bases match TRBD1. Source: CD4+ or CD8+ T cells sorted from blood, taken in a trial of the OX40 agonist ivuxolimab. DNA sequence: TGTGCCAGCTCACCAAAAGGCCAGGGGGGTCAGCCCCAGCATTTT. Its translation is CASSPKGQGGQPQHF.